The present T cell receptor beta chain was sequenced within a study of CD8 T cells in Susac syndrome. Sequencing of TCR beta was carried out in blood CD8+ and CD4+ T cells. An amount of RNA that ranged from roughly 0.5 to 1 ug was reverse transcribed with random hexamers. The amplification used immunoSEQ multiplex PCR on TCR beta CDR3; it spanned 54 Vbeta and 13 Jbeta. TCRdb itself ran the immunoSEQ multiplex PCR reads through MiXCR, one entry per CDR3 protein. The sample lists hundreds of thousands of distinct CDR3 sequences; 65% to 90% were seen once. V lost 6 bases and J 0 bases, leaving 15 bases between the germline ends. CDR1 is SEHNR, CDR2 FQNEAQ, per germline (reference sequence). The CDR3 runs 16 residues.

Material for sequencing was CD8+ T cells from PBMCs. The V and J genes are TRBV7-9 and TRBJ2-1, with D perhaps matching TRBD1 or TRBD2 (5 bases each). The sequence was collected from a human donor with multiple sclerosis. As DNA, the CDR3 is TGTGCCAGCAGTTCGTCCCGGGGACCCTCCTACAATGAGCAGTTCTTC. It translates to CASSSSRGPSYNEQFF.